This TCR beta chain was obtained from a study of human CD4 T cells and Enterobacteriaceae (dated by TCRdb to 2019 to 2021). The study in broad terms: Stimulating bacteria were E. coli, K. pneumoniae, E. aerogenes, S. flexneri, S. sonnei, S. typhimurium and S. aureus, heat-inactivated after culture. Study-wide conclusions, independent of this receptor: Clonotypes shared across Enterobacteriaceae cultures made up roughly 26-50% of unique rearrangements but roughly 66-93% of templates; sharing with control bacteria was rare. Enterobacteriaceae-reactive repertoires were polyclonal but contained fewer clonotypes than S. aureus- or M. tuberculosis-reactive repertoires, and they co-clustered together.

Survey-level sequencing, with a detection sensitivity of one cell in 40,000, was applied to the CFSE-low antigen-reactive cultures. The QIAamp DNA Micro Kit was used to extract genomic DNA from cell pellets, and the quantity and purity of the genomic DNA were checked by spectrophotometry. The immunoSEQ multiplex PCR assay was used to amplify TCR Vbeta CDR3 regions. The amplicons were sequenced on the Illumina HiSeq platform. The retrieved sequences were 87 nucleotides long and included the CDR3 region. On the study's bioinformatics: Each unique productive TCR Vbeta nucleotide sequence counted as a clonotype and was quantified by productive template frequency from ImmunoSEQ Analyzer V3.0. Expanded clonotypes were defined using a threshold set at the top 5th percentile of each repertoire ranked by frequency. Repertoire overlap was calculated as Chao-Jaccard with the R package fossil and was visualized by nonmetric multidimensional scaling with the R package MASS. TCRdb provides this immuneACCESS table in a form limited to in-frame rearrangements. Some clones are lacking; in checked studies, under half of them reflect an unresolved V gene, and why the rest are absent is not known. Clone size and the V and J calls come from that table; the DNA yielded D and trimming. This sample comprises over 950 clones, about 30% of them detected only once. 33% of the sample comes from the top ten.

In this sample, this clone turned up once. Base qualities were left out, and no much larger clone turns up one base away. One read provides weak support. After about 6-7 days, proliferating activated T cells were FACS-sorted as CFSE-low CD25+ ICOS+ cells. Sorted memory CD4+ T cells were CFSE-labeled and cultured at a 2:1 ratio with irradiated autologous monocytes pulsed with antigen. Memory CD4+ T cells were FACS-sorted on a FACSAria III to over 98% purity as all CD4+ cells other than CD45RA+CCR7+CD95- naive cells. Blood from healthy donors came from blood donation centers in Switzerland. Total CD4+ T cells and monocytes were enriched by positive selection with CD4 and CD14 magnetic microbeads. CD8+, CD14+, CD16+, CD56+, CD19+ and CD25-bright cells were excluded before sorting. The bacteria were heat-inactivated at 60 degrees C for approximately 2 hours and added at 1.5 to 2 particles per monocyte, and M. tuberculosis lysate was used at 2.5 to 3 ug/ml. Memory CD4+ T cells that proliferated and became CFSE-low after primary stimulation with Enterobacteriaceae or control bacteria had their TCR Vbeta genes sequenced. Each bacteria-reactive repertoire was analyzed in two to four different donors across two independent experiments. Peripheral blood mononuclear cells were isolated from donor blood using Ficoll-Paque Plus.

The V end gives up 5 bases and the J end 6 bases, leaving 6 bases in the junction not matched to a gene. From cysteine to phenylalanine, the CDR3 is 14 amino acids long. The only DNA kept is the CDR3, 42 bases in frame from the first base. The germline V gene specifies LGHNA as CDR1 and YNFKEQ as CDR2. Sequenced sample: bacteria-reactive CD4+ T cells grown in culture. What this sample's cell subset or site label stands for: CFSE-low proliferating memory CD4 T cells sorted after in vitro stimulation with a heat-inactivated bacterium or M. tuberculosis lysate. Recombination connected TRBV4-2 to TRBJ2-7; 11 nucleotides in the junction match TRBD2. The TCR was taken from a human donor in good health. The nucleotide sequence is TGTGCCAGCAGCTTAGCGGGAGGGATAGCCGAGCAGTACTTC. Translated, it reads CASSLAGGIAEQYF.